One and the same sample provided the 28 T cell receptor beta chains below, sequenced in a study of T cell responses to AZD1222 COVID-19 vaccine. Clones were read by immunoSEQ multiplex PCR, and TCRdb kept only the in-frame ones, dropping some. This table has 95,000 to 110,000 clones, about 90% appearing once. Sequences were derived from peripheral blood, sampled on day 0 of AZD1222 vaccination. These receptor sequences come from an adult in good health.

This clone was picked up a small number of times. The gene calls are TRBV19 and TRBJ1-2; 10 bases are a match to TRBD1. V lost 4 bases and J lost 4; bases outside the gene matches: 6. The CDR3 sequence is 15 residues long. From germline, CDR1 is LNHDA and CDR2 SQIVND (reference sequence). The CDR3 here is CASSTGQGGRYGYTF. CDR3 coding DNA: TGTGCCAGTAGTACTGGACAGGGGGGACGCTATGGCTACACCTTC.

V usage is TRBV5-1 and J usage is TRBJ2-3; D is undetermined. CDR3 length: 13 amino acids. Germline V lookup: CDR1 SGHRS, CDR2 YFSETQ. V lost 5 bases and J lost 2, with 9 bases in between. CDR3: CASSTVPTDTQYF. The CDR3 bases are TGCGCCAGCAGTACCGTCCCCACAGATACGCAGTATTTT.

This clone was counted a single time. The rearrangement uses TRBV28 and TRBJ1-3, with 9 bases that match TRBD1. This CDR3 is built from 16 residues. CDR1 is MDHEN and CDR2 is SYDVKM in the germline V gene. The J segment lost 2 bases and the V segment lost 4 bases, leaving 6 bases of the junction unmatched. The chain's CDR3 is CASSSHRQGAGNTIYF. CDR3 DNA: TGTGCCAGCAGTTCCCATCGACAGGGGGCTGGAAACACCATATATTTT.

This chain uses TRBV9 with TRBJ2-5, with D possibly matching TRBD1 (6 bases). Trimming shortened V by 0 bases and J by 2 bases, and 8 bases separated the two germline ends. The CDR3 contains 14 residues. The germline gives CDR1 SGDLS, CDR2 YYNGEE. CDR3 protein: CASSVGGQQETQYF. The CDR3 bases are TGTGCCAGCAGCGTAGGAGGACAGCAAGAGACCCAGTACTTC.

The V and J genes are TRBV25-1 and TRBJ2-1, with D possibly matching TRBD2 (7 bases). Germline-derived CDR1 and CDR2 are MGHDK and SYGVNS. The V end was cut by 3 bases, the J end by 4 bases, with 13 bases between. This CDR3 is 15 amino acids long. The CDR3 loop reads CASSEEGGAYNEQFF. The CDR3 nucleotides read TGTGCCAGCAGTGAGGAGGGGGGGGCTTACAATGAGCAGTTCTTC.

The V gene is TRBV12-5, the J gene TRBJ1-2; possible D gene TRBD1, 5 bases. The CDR3 has 15 amino acids. Germline V gene sequence: CDR1 LGHNT, CDR2 FRNRAP. The V end was cut by 1 base, the J end by 1 base, with 10 bases between. The CDR3 spells CASGLGTGVNYGYTF. CDR3 DNA: TGTGCTAGTGGTTTGGGAACAGGCGTTAACTATGGCTACACCTTC.

This chain links TRBV19 with TRBJ2-5, with TRBD2 identical over 9 bases. V trimming: 6 bases; J trimming: 5 bases; junction bases outside the gene matches: 1. Germline values: CDR1 LNHDA, CDR2 SQIVND (reference sequence). This CDR3 has 12 amino acids. This CDR3 reads CASRAGGETQYF. The CDR3 region has the DNA TGTGCCAGTAGAGCGGGAGGTGAGACCCAGTACTTC.

The rearrangement joins TRBV30 to TRBJ1-3; D is ambiguous. This CDR3 contains 11 residues. The germline V gene encodes CDR1 GTSNPN and CDR2 SVGIG (reference sequence). Trimming shortened V by 1 base and J by 2 bases, and 0 bases separated the two germline ends. CDR3: CAWSAGNTIYF. In nucleotides, the CDR3 is TGTGCCTGGAGTGCTGGAAACACCATATATTTT.

This chain joins TRBV5-6 and TRBJ1-2; D is perhaps TRBD1 (6 bases). Germline values: CDR1 SGHDT, CDR2 YYEEEE. The V end lost 0 bases, the J end lost 3 bases, and 6 bases lay between the germline ends. This CDR3 comprises 13 residues. The CDR3 region is CASSLGTDYGYTF. The CDR3 DNA follows: TGTGCCAGCAGCTTGGGGACAGACTATGGCTACACCTTC.

This clone was seen a single time. This sequence joins TRBV7-3 and TRBJ2-7, with unresolved D. The CDR3 spans 14 residues. Germline V gives CDR1 SGHTA, CDR2 FQGTGA. V dropped 1 base and J dropped 2 bases, with 9 bases sitting between them. CDR3 sequence reads: CASSLSQGTYEQYF. The CDR3 nucleotides read TGTGCCAGCAGCTTAAGTCAAGGGACCTACGAGCAGTACTTC.

The rearrangement links TRBV10-1 to TRBJ1-5; D might be TRBD1 (5 bases). Germline V lookup: CDR1 WNHNN, CDR2 SYGVQD (reference sequence). The V gene lost 4 bases and the J gene lost 1 base, with 23 bases spanning the gap. This CDR3 region has 19 residues. The chain's CDR3 is CASSARPPGGYGSNQPQHF. Here the CDR3 DNA reads TGCGCCAGCAGTGCAAGACCACCTGGGGGGTACGGGAGCAATCAGCCCCAGCATTTT.

CDR3 sequence: CASSLQMGNTEAFF. In DNA, the CDR3 is TGTGCCAGCAGTTTACAGATGGGGAACACTGAAGCTTTCTTT. The rearrangement joins TRBV9 to TRBJ1-1; D uncertain. V was shortened by 5 bases and J by 1 base, with 12 bases between the two germline ends. The CDR3 spans 14 residues. The V gene's germline CDR1 is SGDLS and CDR2 YYNGEE.

This clone was recorded once. This chain joins TRBV4-2 and TRBJ1-2; D not certain. Germline CDR1 and CDR2: LGHNA and YNFKEQ. CDR3 length: 15 residues. The ends were cut back, 0 bases at V and 7 bases at J, with 15 bases in the middle. As DNA, the CDR3 is TGTGCCAGCAGCCAAGATTGGTCCAGTAGAGGTGGCTACACCTTC. Protein sequence: CASSQDWSSRGGYTF.

The V call is TRBV6-2 or TRBV6-3, the J call TRBJ1-1; D is uncertain. This CDR3 has 15 residues. Trimming stripped 0 bases from V and 1 base from J, with 9 bases between. Germline V CDR1 and CDR2: MNHEY, SVGEGT. The DNA for the CDR3 is TGTGCCAGCAGTTACTCGACTTCGGGGAACACTGAAGCTTTCTTT. It encodes CASSYSTSGNTEAFF.

This chain uses TRBV10-3 with TRBJ1-1; TRBD1 matches at 9 bases. This CDR3 spans 16 amino acids. Germline CDR1 and CDR2: ENHRY and SYGVKD. Unmatched junction bases numbered 10, after V lost 3 bases and J lost 5 bases. DNA of the CDR3: TGTGCCATCAGTGATCAGACAGGGGGATTTGGTACTGAAGCTTTCTTT. Its protein product is CAISDQTGGFGTEAFF.

The chain has TRBV4-2 and TRBJ2-1; D perhaps matches TRBD2 (7 bases). This CDR3 is built from 15 residues. The V end was cut by 1 base, the J end by 6 bases, with 13 bases between. Germline V gene sequence: CDR1 LGHNA, CDR2 YNFKEQ. The CDR3 sequence: CASSQARGGPNEQFF. CDR3 nucleotides: TGTGCCAGCAGCCAAGCTAGGGGGGGCCCCAATGAGCAGTTCTTC.

This chain connects TRBV6-6 to TRBJ2-7; D is tentatively TRBD1 or TRBD2 (6 bases each). In germline, CDR1 is MNHNY, CDR2 SVGAGI (reference sequence). V was cut by 4 bases and J by 5 bases, with 18 bases left in between. The CDR3 contains 15 residues. The CDR3 is CASSLARGATNEQYF. CDR3 nucleotides: TGTGCCAGCAGTTTGGCGAGGGGGGCGACGAACGAGCAGTACTTC.

The V and J genes are TRBV5-1 and TRBJ1-1; TRBD1 is a possible D gene (6 bases). Germline-derived CDR1 and CDR2 are SGHRS and YFSETQ. V dropped 5 bases and J dropped 3 bases, with 14 bases sitting between them. CDR3 size: 14 residues. The CDR3 region is CASRPQGADTEAFF. CDR3 nucleotides: TGCGCCAGCAGACCACAGGGTGCTGACACTGAAGCTTTCTTT. Filled out from reference TRBV5-1 and TRBJ1-1, the complete variable domain reads KAGVTQTPRYLIKTRGQQVTLSCSPISGHRSVSWYQQTPGQGLQFLFEYFSETQRNKGNFPGRFSGRQFSNSRSEMNVSTLELGDSALYLCASRPQGADTEAFFGQGTRLTVV.

CDR3: CATGGNSPLHF. For the CDR3, the DNA is TGTGCCACGGGGGGTAATTCACCCCTCCACTTT. The chain joins TRBV2 to TRBJ1-6, with a weak D call TRBD1 (5 bases). Germline CDR1 SNHLY, CDR2 FYNNEI. The V and J ends lost 10 bases and 6 bases respectively, with 7 bases between them. The CDR3 loop spans 11 amino acids.

The V and J genes are TRBV4-3 and TRBJ2-3; 14 nucleotides align to TRBD2. CDR1 is LGHNA and CDR2 is YSLEER in the germline V gene. The CDR3 is made up of 18 amino acids. V shed 1 base, J shed 6 bases, and the junction held 9 bases outside the gene matches. Here the CDR3 reads CASSQAPTSGRGADTQYF. The CDR3 coding sequence is TGCGCCAGCAGCCAAGCCCCGACTAGCGGGAGGGGTGCGGATACGCAGTATTTT.

The CDR3 DNA reads TGTGCCAGCAGCGAGCCCGAGGATTACGAGCAGTACTTC. It specifies CASSEPEDYEQYF. The rearrangement links TRBV5-4 to TRBJ2-7; D is unclear. The CDR3 has 13 residues. The V end was cut by 4 bases, the J end by 4 bases, with 12 bases between. Per germline, CDR1 SGHNT and CDR2 YYREEE (reference sequence).

The chain is built from TRBV5-1 and TRBJ1-4; 8 bases map to TRBD1. Unmatched junction bases numbered 11, after V lost 4 bases and J lost 6 bases. The CDR3 totals 16 residues. Per the germline V gene, CDR1 is SGHRS and CDR2 is YFSETQ. The CDR3 spells CASSARRTGKDEKLFF. The CDR3 nucleotides read TGCGCCAGCAGCGCTAGACGGACAGGGAAAGATGAAAAACTGTTTTTT.

This clone was seen only a few times. The rearrangement uses TRBV7-2 and TRBJ1-2; D is uncertain. Germline V lookup: CDR1 SGHTA, CDR2 FQGNSA. Trimming stripped 10 bases from V and 6 bases from J, with 15 bases between. The CDR3 contains 12 residues. The CDR3 reads CATRTNRDGYTF. In DNA form, the CDR3 reads TGTGCCACCAGAACCAATAGGGATGGCTACACCTTC.

The chain uses TRBV7-2 and TRBJ1-5; possible D gene TRBD1, 5 bases. Deletions cut 5 bases from V and 7 bases from J, with 15 bases between. The CDR3 contains 14 residues. The germline V gene has CDR1 SGHTA and CDR2 FQGNSA. CDR3 residues: CASSPRDGGQPQHF. CDR3 nucleotide sequence: TGTGCCAGCAGCCCCCGGGACGGGGGGCAGCCCCAGCATTTT.

The genes are TRBV2 and TRBJ1-3; D gene uncertain. V lost 8 bases and J lost 2, with 7 bases in between. Germline lookup yields CDR1 SNHLY and CDR2 FYNNEI. This CDR3 spans 12 amino acids. The CDR3 reads CASGQTGNTIYF. The CDR3, as DNA: TGTGCCAGCGGTCAGACTGGAAACACCATATATTTT.

This rearrangement joins TRBV2 to TRBJ1-3; perhaps TRBD1 as D (6 bases). V was shortened by 5 bases and J by 0 bases, with 11 bases between the two germline ends. This CDR3 has 15 amino acids. Germline-derived CDR1 and CDR2 are SNHLY and FYNNEI. Written as DNA, the CDR3 is TGTGCCAGCAGTTTTGACAGGAGCTCTGGAAACACCATATATTTT. As protein: CASSFDRSSGNTIYF.

This sequence joins TRBV18 and TRBJ1-2, with a weak D call TRBD1 (6 bases). V dropped 4 bases and J dropped 4 bases, with 13 bases sitting between them. The germline V gene has CDR1 KGHSH and CDR2 LQKENI. The CDR3 runs to 14 residues. CDR3 loop: CASSLAGEAYGYTF. The CDR3, as DNA: TGTGCCAGCTCACTCGCAGGGGAGGCCTATGGCTACACCTTC.

J is TRBJ2-2 and V is TRBV6-4; 10 bases map to TRBD2. The CDR3 is 14 residues long. Germline V CDR1 and CDR2: MRHNA, SNTAGT. J gave up 6 bases and V 3 bases, and 1 base lay outside the gene matches. The CDR3 reads CASSEGTSAGELFF. The CDR3 region has the DNA TGTGCCAGCAGTGAGGGGACTAGCGCCGGGGAGCTGTTTTTT.